Below are 13 T cell receptor beta chains sequenced from a single sample in a study of cytomegalovirus exposure and HLA in healthy donors. The PCR was carried out with 60 Vbeta primers and 13 Jbeta primers. Using immunoSEQ multiplex PCR, the repertoire was profiled, and TCRdb retains in-frame clones only, with some absent. The profile covers about 180,000 clones, with 65% to 85% appearing a single time and around 1.4% taken by the ten largest. The sample comprised PBMCs. These receptors were taken from a girl aged 10-17 years in good health and CMV-seropositive.

The CDR3 DNA reads TGCGCCAGCAGCCCCCAAGCGGCAGCGCTCGAGCAGTACTTC. Protein sequence: CASSPQAAALEQYF. This chain uses TRBV4-1 with TRBJ2-7; a possible D gene is TRBD2 (5 bases). This CDR3 contains 14 residues. V lost 4 bases, J lost 6 bases, and 16 bases lay in between. Germline V gene lookup returns CDR1 MGHRA and CDR2 YSYEKL.

The V gene is TRBV9, the J gene TRBJ2-7; 9 nucleotides agree with TRBD2. This CDR3 is 15 amino acids long. Trimming removed 4 bases from V and 1 base from J; junction bases left unmatched: 6. Germline V gene lookup returns CDR1 SGDLS and CDR2 YYNGEE. CDR3 region: CASSQGLAQSYEQYF. In DNA, the CDR3 is TGTGCCAGCAGCCAGGGACTAGCACAATCCTACGAGCAGTACTTC.

The V and J genes are TRBV21-1 and TRBJ1-5. TRBV21-1 is a listed pseudogene. CDR3 length: 16 amino acids. The CDR3 here is CASSKVSRYSNQPQHF. Written as DNA, the CDR3 is TGTGCCAGCAGCAAAGTGTCACGGTATAGCAATCAGCCCCAGCATTTT.

The chain recombines TRBV29-1 with TRBJ1-1; no definite D call. The ends were cut back, 2 bases at V and 4 bases at J, with 8 bases in the middle. The CDR3 length is 12 residues. Germline values: CDR1 SQVTM, CDR2 ANQGSEA. CDR3 loop: CSVEHAATEAFF. CDR3 coding DNA: TGCAGCGTTGAACATGCGGCCACTGAAGCTTTCTTT.

This clone was seen a single time. The CDR3 DNA sequence: TGCGCCAGCAGCTTGCGCGCTGTGACAGGGCATTCCTACGAGCAGTACTTC. Amino acids: CASSLRAVTGHSYEQYF. The rearrangement links TRBV5-1 to TRBJ2-7; 7 bases are a match to TRBD1. The J segment lost 1 base and the V segment lost 1 base, leaving 11 bases of the junction unmatched. Per germline, CDR1 SGHRS and CDR2 YFSETQ. The CDR3 totals 17 residues. Full variable domain (missing parts from reference TRBV5-1 and TRBJ2-7): KAGVTQTPRYLIKTRGQQVTLSCSPISGHRSVSWYQQTPGQGLQFLFEYFSETQRNKGNFPGRFSGRQFSNSRSEMNVSTLELGDSALYLCASSLRAVTGHSYEQYFGPGTRLTVT.

In this sample, this clone turned up a few times. This rearrangement joins TRBV5-1 to TRBJ2-3, with a possible D match to TRBD2 (7 bases). Germline V gene sequence: CDR1 SGHRS, CDR2 YFSETQ. CDR3 length equals 18 residues. Deletions cut 0 bases from V and 1 base from J, with 18 bases between. The CDR3 DNA sequence: TGCGCCAGCAGCTTGGGGGCCTATGGGCGGGGGCGCACAGATACGCAGTATTTT. The encoded protein is CASSLGAYGRGRTDTQYF.

This clone occurred once. The rearrangement uses TRBV11-2 and TRBJ2-3; 9 bases line up with TRBD1. The junction had 10 bases not matched to a gene; V was cut back by 4 bases and J by 5 bases. This CDR3 spans 16 amino acids. Looked up from germline, CDR1 is SGHAT and CDR2 is FQNNGV. CDR3 residues: CASSSSRDRVKDTQYF. For the CDR3, the DNA is TGTGCCAGCAGCTCAAGCCGGGACAGGGTTAAAGATACGCAGTATTTT.

This clone has a handful of counts. V usage is TRBV29-1 and J usage is TRBJ2-5; 7 nucleotides agree with TRBD2. The trim removed 0 bases at V and 5 bases at J, leaving 15 bases unmatched. The CDR3 spans 17 residues. Germline CDR1 and CDR2: SQVTM and ANQGSEA. CDR3 nucleotide sequence: TGCAGCGTTGAAGATCTAAAGACTAGCCGGCCGGGGGAGACCCAGTACTTC. Translation: CSVEDLKTSRPGETQYF. The full variable domain, in which reference TRBV29-1 and TRBJ2-5 provide the parts outside the CDR3, is SAVISQKPSRDICQRGTSLTIQCQVDSQVTMMFWYRQQPGQSLTLIATANQGSEATYESGFVIDKFPISRPNLTFSTLTVSNMSPEDSSIYLCSVEDLKTSRPGETQYFGPGTRLLVL.

The chain links TRBV10-3 to TRBJ2-5; a weak D match, TRBD1 (6 bases). CDR3 length: 14 residues. The germline gives CDR1 ENHRY, CDR2 SYGVKD. V shed 10 bases and J shed 4 bases, with 19 bases lying between them. The CDR3, as DNA: TGTGCCACCACCCCCCAGGGGTCGGGAGAGACCCAGTACTTC. Amino acids: CATTPQGSGETQYF.

The V gene is TRBV5-1, the J gene TRBJ2-7; maybe TRBD2 (5 bases). Germline-derived CDR1 and CDR2 are SGHRS and YFSETQ. This CDR3 spans 16 amino acids. V was trimmed by 4 bases and J by 2 bases, leaving 19 bases between them. CDR3 DNA sequence: TGCGCCAGCAGCCGTTGGCCCCGAGGGAAACCCTACGAGCAGTACTTC. Protein product: CASSRWPRGKPYEQYF.

This chain joins TRBV19 and TRBJ2-1; 9 bases are a match to TRBD2. Germline assignment: CDR1 LNHDA and CDR2 SQIVND (reference sequence). This CDR3 has 17 amino acids. With 1 base clipped from V and 4 bases from J, the junction kept 8 bases outside the gene matches. The CDR3 DNA sequence: TGTGCCAGTAGTATAGGAGGCGCTAGCGGGAAGTACAATGAGCAGTTCTTC. Its translation: CASSIGGASGKYNEQFF.

This clone was recorded only once. The chain carries TRBV5-1 and TRBJ2-7, with 10 bases fitting TRBD2. The junction had 6 bases not matched to a gene; V was cut back by 3 bases and J by 0 bases. Germline V gene sequence: CDR1 SGHRS, CDR2 YFSETQ. The CDR3 totals 16 residues. The CDR3 spells CASSSQPSGSSYEQYF. In DNA form, the CDR3 reads TGCGCCAGCAGCTCCCAACCTAGCGGGAGCTCCTACGAGCAGTACTTC. Full variable domain (missing parts from reference TRBV5-1 and TRBJ2-7): KAGVTQTPRYLIKTRGQQVTLSCSPISGHRSVSWYQQTPGQGLQFLFEYFSETQRNKGNFPGRFSGRQFSNSRSEMNVSTLELGDSALYLCASSSQPSGSSYEQYFGPGTRLTVT.

This clone was observed a few times. This sequence joins TRBV7-2 and TRBJ2-2, with 7 positions matching TRBD1. The CDR3 is 14 residues long. Germline V gene lookup returns CDR1 SGHTA and CDR2 FQGNSA. V was clipped by 5 bases and J by 4 bases; unmatched bases: 4. The CDR3 region has the DNA TGTGCCAGCAGCCCCCGACAGGGCACCGGGGAGCTGTTTTTT. It is translated as CASSPRQGTGELFF. The entire variable domain, with the rest obtained from reference TRBV7-2 and TRBJ2-2, is as follows: GAGVSQSPSNKVTEKGKDVELRCDPISGHTALYWYRQSLGQGLEFLIYFQGNSAPDKSGLPSDRFSAERTGGSVSTLTIQRTQQEDSAVYLCASSPRQGTGELFFGEGSRLTVL.